The 6 T cell receptor beta chains below all came from one sample that was sequenced in a study of T-cell memory formation after mild COVID-19. TCRdb analysed the 5' RACE reads with MiXCR anew, one entry per CDR3 protein. The table includes about 540,000 distinct CDR3 sequences, 20% detected once. The sample taken for sequencing was PBMCs or a T cell subset sorted from them (not recorded which). The receptors here all came from an adult woman who had mild COVID-19 (a few samples of this study predate the infection). Cell type and time point are not known.

The V gene is TRBV21-1, the J gene TRBJ2-3. TRBV21-1 is labeled a pseudogene. CDR3 length equals 14 residues. The CDR3 loop reads CASSIEGLGDTQYF. The CDR3 DNA is TGTGCCAGCAGCATAGAAGGGTTAGGAGATACGCAGTATTTT.

This clonotype was counted at least ten times. The CDR3 DNA is TGTGCCAGCAGTTATACGACAGGGTCGGGGGGGAATGAGCAGTTCTTC. Protein product: CASSYTTGSGGNEQFF. This chain links TRBV6-5 with TRBJ2-1; D possibly corresponds to TRBD2 (8 bases). The germline V gene encodes CDR1 MNHEY and CDR2 SVGAGI. There are 16 residues in the CDR3. Deletions cut 3 bases from V and 7 bases from J, with 19 bases between.

V is TRBV3-1 and J is TRBJ2-1; a weak D match, TRBD1 (5 bases). CDR3 size: 11 residues. V was clipped by 4 bases and J by 8 bases, with 6 bases between them. Per the germline V gene, CDR1 is LGHDT and CDR2 is YNNKEL (reference sequence). CDR3 residues: CASSPGHEQFF. Written as DNA, the CDR3 is TGTGCCAGCAGCCCAGGGCATGAGCAGTTCTTC.

The J gene is TRBJ1-1, the V gene TRBV20-1; unclear D gene. Per germline, CDR1 DFQATT and CDR2 SNEGSKA (reference sequence). The V end was cut by 2 bases, the J end by 4 bases, with 17 bases between. The CDR3 runs 15 residues. CDR3 sequence (DNA): TGCAGTGCTAGATCCCGGTTCATTCGGGGCACTGAAGCTTTCTTT. Encoded protein: CSARSRFIRGTEAFF.

The V call is TRBV7-8, the J call TRBJ1-5; D is unclear. CDR3 length equals 15 residues. Between the trimmed V and J ends, which lost 1 base and 3 bases, there was a span of 10 bases. Germline CDR1 and CDR2: SGHVS and FQNEAQ. The DNA for the CDR3 is TGTGCCAGCAGCTTAGGGATTTTGCCCAATCAGCCCCAGCATTTT. Its translation: CASSLGILPNQPQHF.

This clonotype was counted at least ten times. V and J are TRBV18 and TRBJ2-2; no definite D call. CDR1 and CDR2 (germline): KGHSH, LQKENI. The CDR3 is made up of 13 amino acids. V shed 0 bases and J shed 5 bases, with 4 bases lying between them. CDR3 in DNA: TGTGCCAGCTCACCACCGTTAACCGGGGAGCTGTTTTTT. It encodes CASSPPLTGELFF.